This T cell receptor beta chain was sequenced for a study of a mutant IDH1 vaccine in newly diagnosed glioma. The CDR3 is 14 amino acids. V was trimmed by 0 bases and J by 3 bases, leaving 8 bases between them. The germline V gene encodes CDR1 LNHNV and CDR2 YYDKDF (reference sequence). Specified time point: baseline, week 1 (first vaccination visit). Specified treatment: pre-vaccination baseline after standard-of-care therapy. Data came from immunoSEQ multiplex PCR; TCRdb stores just in-frame clones and leaves some out. Seen here are some 61,000 clones, 86% observed once, and the top ten hold about 3%.

The TCR sequence derives from a man aged 25 to 40 with glioma. The chain links TRBV15 to TRBJ2-5; a possible D gene is TRBD1 (7 bases). The source material was PBMCs, sampled from a glioma patient treated with radiotherapy, temozolomide or both. DNA of the CDR3: TGTGCCACCAGCAGAGACAGGGGGGAAGAGACCCAGTACTTC. Residues: CATSRDRGEETQYF. The complete variable domain, with remaining parts taken from reference TRBV15 and TRBJ2-5, reads DAMVIQNPRYQVTQFGKPVTLSCSQTLNHNVMYWYQQKSSQAPKLLFHYYDKDFNNEADTPDNFQSRRPNTSFCFLDIRSPGLGDTAMYLCATSRDRGEETQYFGPGTRLLVL.